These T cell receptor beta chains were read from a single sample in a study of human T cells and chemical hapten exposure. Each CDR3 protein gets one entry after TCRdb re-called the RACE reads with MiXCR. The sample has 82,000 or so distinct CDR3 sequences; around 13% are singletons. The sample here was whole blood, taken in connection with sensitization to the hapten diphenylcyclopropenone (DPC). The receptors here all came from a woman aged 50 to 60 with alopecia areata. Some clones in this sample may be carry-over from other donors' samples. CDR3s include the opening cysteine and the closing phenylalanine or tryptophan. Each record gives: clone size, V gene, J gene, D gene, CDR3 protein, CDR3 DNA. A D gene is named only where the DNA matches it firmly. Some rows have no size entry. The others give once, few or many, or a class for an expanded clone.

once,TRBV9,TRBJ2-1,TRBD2,CASSTVGGTSPFF,TGTGCCAGCAGCACCGTAGGGGGGACTAGCCCGTTCTTC
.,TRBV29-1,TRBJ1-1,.,CSVSPGHPNTEAFF,TGCAGCGTTTCACCGGGACATCCCAACACTGAAGCTTTCTTT
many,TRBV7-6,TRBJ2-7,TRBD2,CASSFGLAGTYEQYF,TGTGCCAGCAGCTTTGGGTTAGCGGGGACCTACGAGCAGTACTTC
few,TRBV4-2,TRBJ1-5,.,CASSQDYGSNQPQHF,TGTGCCAGCAGCCAAGATTACGGTAGCAATCAGCCCCAGCATTTT
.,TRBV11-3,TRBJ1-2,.,CASSLNAVGTGYTF,TGTGCCAGCAGCTTAAATGCAGTCGGGACCGGCTACACCTTC
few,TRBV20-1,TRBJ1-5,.,CSARDWRDENQPQHF,TGCAGTGCTAGAGATTGGAGGGACGAGAATCAGCCCCAGCATTTT
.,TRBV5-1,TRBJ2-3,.,CASTPAATDTQYF,TGCGCCAGCACTCCAGCGGCCACAGATACGCAGTATTTT
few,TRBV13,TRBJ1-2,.,CASSFQGVSYGYTF,TGTGCCAGCAGCTTCCAGGGCGTCTCTTATGGCTACACCTTC
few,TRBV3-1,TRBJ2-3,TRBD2,CASSRPSGSTDTQYF,TGTGCCAGCAGCCGGCCTAGCGGTAGCACAGATACGCAGTATTTT
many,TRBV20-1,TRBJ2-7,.,CSARGRDTYEQYF,TGCAGTGCTAGAGGCAGGGACACCTACGAGCAGTACTTC
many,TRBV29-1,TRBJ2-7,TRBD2,CSVESGTSEAYEQYF,TGCAGCGTCGAATCCGGGACTAGCGAGGCCTACGAGCAGTACTTC
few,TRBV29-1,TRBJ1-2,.,CSVEGQGNYGYTF,TGCAGCGTTGAAGGGCAGGGAAACTATGGCTACACCTTC
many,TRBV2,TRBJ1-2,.,CASSRLFWADGYTF,TGTGCCAGCAGCCGCCTTTTTTGGGCGGATGGCTACACCTTC
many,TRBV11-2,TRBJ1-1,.,CASSSDRDLEAFF,TGTGCCAGCAGCTCCGACCGGGACCTGGAGGCTTTCTTT
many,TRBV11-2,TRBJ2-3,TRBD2,CASSTSWGTSSTDTQYF,TGTGCCAGCAGCACTAGTTGGGGGACTAGTAGCACAGATACGCAGTATTTT
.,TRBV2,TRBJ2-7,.,CASLRSSYEQYF,TGTGCCAGCTTGAGGAGCTCCTACGAGCAGTACTTC
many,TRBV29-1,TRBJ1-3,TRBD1,CSVQTGNGNTIYF,TGCAGCGTACAGACAGGGAATGGAAACACCATATATTTT
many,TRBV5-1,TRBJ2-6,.,CASSFQENSGANVLTF,TGCGCCAGCAGCTTCCAGGAGAACTCTGGGGCCAACGTCCTGACTTTC
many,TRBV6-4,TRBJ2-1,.,CASSDSMDSYNEQFF,TGTGCCAGCAGTGACTCGATGGACTCCTACAATGAGCAGTTCTTC
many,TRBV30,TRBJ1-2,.,CAWNRESGYTF,TGTGCCTGGAACAGGGAATCGGGCTACACCTTC
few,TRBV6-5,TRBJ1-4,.,CASSYSTGIGAKLFF,TGTGCCAGCAGTTACTCGACAGGAATCGGTGCAAAACTGTTTTTT
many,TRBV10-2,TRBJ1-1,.,CASSGNDGTEAFF,TGCGCCAGCAGTGGGAATGATGGGACTGAAGCTTTCTTT
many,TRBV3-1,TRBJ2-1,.,CASSQGPSSYNEQFF,TGTGCCAGCAGCCAAGGGCCGAGCTCCTACAATGAGCAGTTCTTC
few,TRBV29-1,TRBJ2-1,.,CSVSPNNEQFF,TGCAGCGTTTCCCCTAACAATGAGCAGTTCTTC
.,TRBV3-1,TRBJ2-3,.,CASSQEVGAGNTDTQYF,TGTGCCAGCAGCCAAGAAGTAGGAGCGGGTAACACAGATACGCAGTATTTT
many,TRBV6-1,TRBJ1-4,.,CAARLGLDEKLFF,TGTGCCGCCAGGCTAGGATTGGATGAAAAACTGTTTTTT
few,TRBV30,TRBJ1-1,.,CAWVEYGRGAFF,TGTGCCTGGGTGGAATACGGGCGAGGAGCTTTCTTT
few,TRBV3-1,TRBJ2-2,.,CASSQDNRRGGELFF,TGTGCCAGCAGCCAAGATAACCGGCGCGGCGGGGAGCTGTTTTTT
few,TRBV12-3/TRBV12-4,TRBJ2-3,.,CASSEAGTQGDTQYF,TGTGCCAGCAGCGAGGCCGGGACCCAGGGAGATACGCAGTATTTT
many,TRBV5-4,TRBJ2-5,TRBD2,CASSLDLAGEETQYF,TGTGCCAGCAGCTTGGACCTAGCGGGAGAGGAGACCCAGTACTTC
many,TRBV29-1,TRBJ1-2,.,CSVDEGTF,TGCAGCGTTGACGAGGGAACCTTC
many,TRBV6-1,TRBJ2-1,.,CASSAEGWNEQFF,TGTGCCAGCAGTGCGGAGGGTTGGAACGAGCAGTTCTTC
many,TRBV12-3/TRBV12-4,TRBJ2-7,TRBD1,CASSLAGQGLYEQYF,TGTGCCAGCAGTTTAGCGGGACAGGGCCTCTACGAGCAGTACTTC
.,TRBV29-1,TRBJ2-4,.,CSVLWPKNIQYF,TGCAGCGTTCTGTGGCCCAAAAACATTCAGTACTTC
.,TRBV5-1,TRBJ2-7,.,CASSLAPTAYEQYF,TGCGCCAGCAGCTTGGCCCCAACAGCCTACGAGCAGTACTTC
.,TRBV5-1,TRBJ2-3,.,CASSSGQIITDTQYF,TGCGCCAGCAGCTCCGGACAGATCATCACAGATACGCAGTATTTT
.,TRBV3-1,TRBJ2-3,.,CASSQGYTQYF,TGTGCCAGCAGCCAGGGTTATACGCAGTATTTT
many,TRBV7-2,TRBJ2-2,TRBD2,CASSSRGTSGYTGELFF,TGTGCCAGCAGCTCCCGAGGGACTAGCGGGTACACCGGGGAGCTGTTTTTT
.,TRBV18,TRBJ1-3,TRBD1,CASSLGTVSSGNTIHF,TGTGCCAGCTCCCTGGGGACAGTATCATCTGGAAACACCATACATTTC
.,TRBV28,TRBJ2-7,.,CASSLSTGEQYF,TGTGCCAGCAGCCTCTCAACGGGGGAGCAGTACTTC
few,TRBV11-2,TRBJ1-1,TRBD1,CASSPRTGWETTEAFF,TGTGCCAGCAGCCCCCGGACAGGGTGGGAGACAACTGAAGCTTTCTTT